What follows are 4 T cell receptor beta chains derived from one specimen sequenced in a study of spatial heterogeneity in lung cancer. General study results and limits: For expanded intratumoral alpha and beta TCRs, counts tracked tumor mutation counts.

TCRdb re-derived calls from the 5' RACE reads in MiXCR, one entry per CDR3 protein. The profile shows under 12,000 distinct CDR3 sequences, 5% to 6% of them singletons. Time point here: sample taken at primary tumor resection. These receptors' targets are unknown. The sample here was lung tumor tissue, taken at surgery. The receptor source for this set is a male donor with early-stage non-small cell lung cancer.

This clonotype was picked up many times. V gene TRBV29-1 combines with J gene TRBJ2-5, with D hard to call. The CDR3 consists of 12 residues. Trimming took off 4 bases at V and 3 bases at J, with 9 bases between the two ends. Germline CDR1 SQVTM, CDR2 ANQGSEA. The CDR3 spells CSVGHSEETQYF. The CDR3 DNA is TGCAGCGTTGGTCACAGCGAAGAGACCCAGTACTTC.

This clonotype occurred many times. This chain uses TRBV7-9 with TRBJ1-2; D gene unclear. V lost 6 bases to trimming and J lost 2 bases, with 13 bases between them. The CDR3 extends over 14 amino acids. Germline V lookup: CDR1 SEHNR, CDR2 FQNEAQ (reference sequence). This CDR3 is CASRSGDLNYGYTF. The CDR3 DNA is TGTGCCAGCAGGTCGGGAGATTTAAACTATGGCTACACCTTC.

There are many counts of this clonotype. The chain recombines TRBV20-1 with TRBJ2-3, with D hard to call. The V end lost 4 bases, the J end lost 2 bases, and 4 bases lay between the germline ends. CDR1 and CDR2 (germline): DFQATT, SNEGSKA (reference sequence). This CDR3 has 11 amino acids. This CDR3 reads CSATHTDTQYF. In DNA form, the CDR3 reads TGCAGTGCTACCCACACAGATACGCAGTATTTT.

This clonotype has at least ten counts. The chain uses TRBV12-5 and TRBJ2-7; D is perhaps TRBD1 (5 bases). Trimming pared 4 bases from V and 6 bases from J, leaving 7 bases between. Germline values: CDR1 LGHNT, CDR2 FRNRAP. The length of the CDR3 is 11 residues. The CDR3 sequence: CASGSGPEQYF. In DNA form, the CDR3 reads TGTGCTAGTGGTTCAGGGCCCGAGCAGTACTTC.